The 30 T cell receptor beta chains given below trace back to one sample, sequenced in a study of shared clonotypes between healthy human individuals. Selected positively for CCR7 and CD45RO-negative, naive CD8 cells excluded terminally differentiated effector memory CD45RA+ cells. Profiling relied on immunoSEQ multiplex PCR, and the TCRdb table lists in-frame clones only, not all of them. The table includes 600,000 or so clones, roughly 98% detected once. The sample was naive CD8+ T cells sorted from blood. These receptors came from a man aged 25 to 45 in good health.

The chain is built from TRBV2 and TRBJ2-7; D may correspond to TRBD1 or TRBD2 (6 bases each). This CDR3 has 15 amino acids. Trimming shortened V by 0 bases and J by 0 bases, and 9 bases separated the two germline ends. CDR1 and CDR2 (germline): SNHLY, FYNNEI. CDR3 nucleotides: TGTGCCAGCAGTGAAGCAGGGGGGCCCTCCTACGAGCAGTACTTC. It translates to CASSEAGGPSYEQYF.

The chain's CDR3 is CASSMWNNEQFF. The CDR3 bases are TGTGCCAGTAGTATGTGGAACAATGAGCAGTTCTTC. The genes are TRBV19 and TRBJ2-1; D uncertain. V shed 3 bases and J shed 5 bases, with 5 bases lying between them. The CDR3 is 12 residues long. The germline gives CDR1 LNHDA, CDR2 SQIVND (reference sequence).

The chain recombines TRBV14 with TRBJ2-7; D is possibly TRBD1 (6 bases). Germline assignment: CDR1 SGHDN and CDR2 FVKESK. The V end was cut by 3 bases, the J end by 1 base, with 19 bases between. The CDR3 consists of 17 residues. The CDR3 region is CASSQEHFGTGSYEQYF. The CDR3, as DNA: TGTGCCAGCAGCCAGGAGCACTTTGGCACAGGGTCCTACGAGCAGTACTTC. Looking up the rest from reference TRBV14 and TRBJ2-7 gives the full variable domain: EAGVTQFPSHSVIEKGQTVTLRCDPISGHDNLYWYRRVMGKEIKFLLHFVKESKQDESGMPNNRFLAERTGGTYSTLKVQPAELEDSGVYFCASSQEHFGTGSYEQYFGPGTRLTVT.

The gene calls are TRBV6-5 and TRBJ1-2; D is ambiguous. CDR1 is MNHEY and CDR2 is SVGAGI in the germline V gene. The CDR3 length is 14 residues. V was shortened by 5 bases and J by 5 bases, with 15 bases between the two germline ends. Written as DNA, the CDR3 is TGTGCCAGCAGTCCCAGGACGGGTTATTATGGCTACACCTTC. Its translation is CASSPRTGYYGYTF.

The chain is built from TRBV9 and TRBJ2-3; 12 nucleotides agree with TRBD2. The V gene's germline CDR1 is SGDLS and CDR2 YYNGEE. The CDR3 is 15 residues long. Trimming at V came to 0 bases and at J to 6 bases, leaving 2 bases not matched to a gene. The CDR3 here is CASSVVGTSGDTQYF. For the CDR3, the DNA is TGTGCCAGCAGCGTAGTTGGGACTAGCGGGGATACGCAGTATTTT.

This chain uses TRBV15 with TRBJ2-5, with D possibly being TRBD1 (5 bases). This CDR3 is 13 amino acids long. V was cut by 9 bases and J by 1 base, with 12 bases left in between. Germline V gene data show CDR1 as LNHNV and CDR2 as YYDKDF (reference sequence). CDR3 in amino acids: CATTIRGQETQYF. The CDR3 DNA follows: TGTGCCACGACGATTAGGGGCCAAGAGACCCAGTACTTC.

The V gene is TRBV5-4, the J gene TRBJ2-1, with TRBD2 matching 11 bases. The junction had 4 bases not matched to a gene; V was cut back by 4 bases and J by 4 bases. CDR3 length: 15 amino acids. Per germline, CDR1 SGHNT and CDR2 YYREEE (reference sequence). CDR3 sequence reads: CASSPTSGMYNEQFF. The CDR3 coding sequence is TGTGCCAGCAGCCCGACTAGCGGGATGTACAATGAGCAGTTCTTC.

The V call is TRBV7-8, the J call TRBJ1-5, with no clear D. Germline assignment: CDR1 SGHVS and CDR2 FQNEAQ. The V gene lost 2 bases and the J gene lost 5 bases, with 16 bases spanning the gap. This CDR3 spans 16 amino acids. CDR3 in amino acids: CASSLTPFNGDQPQHF. The DNA of the CDR3 is TGTGCCAGCAGCTTAACTCCCTTCAATGGGGATCAGCCCCAGCATTTT. Full variable domain (remainder filled in from reference TRBV7-8 and TRBJ1-5): GAGVSQSPRYKVAKRGQDVALRCDPISGHVSLFWYQQALGQGPEFLTYFQNEAQLDKSGLPSDRFFAERPEGSVSTLKIQRTQQEDSAVYLCASSLTPFNGDQPQHFGDGTRLSIL.

This clone has only one observation. This chain joins TRBV14 and TRBJ2-1; D not resolved. The CDR3 has 15 amino acids. Looked up from germline, CDR1 is SGHDN and CDR2 is FVKESK. With 0 bases removed from V and 5 bases from J, the gap between germline ends came to 11 bases. CDR3 nucleotide sequence: TGTGCCAGCAGCCAAGATGGAAACCGCGACAATGAGCAGTTCTTC. Protein sequence: CASSQDGNRDNEQFF.

The CDR3 loop is CASRPGQNRNEKLFF. DNA of the CDR3: TGCGCCAGCAGACCTGGACAGAATAGGAATGAAAAACTGTTTTTT. This chain uses TRBV5-1 with TRBJ1-4; tentative D call: TRBD1 (6 bases). This CDR3 has 15 amino acids. V lost 5 bases, J lost 5 bases, and 16 bases lay in between. The germline V gene has CDR1 SGHRS and CDR2 YFSETQ.

This chain links TRBV27 with TRBJ1-2; a possible D gene is TRBD1 (5 bases). Germline V lookup: CDR1 MNHEY, CDR2 SMNVEV (reference sequence). This CDR3 comprises 14 residues. The V and J ends lost 2 bases and 2 bases respectively, with 9 bases between them. CDR3 loop: CASSLQGYNYGYTF. CDR3 coding DNA: TGTGCCAGCAGTTTACAGGGTTACAACTATGGCTACACCTTC.

V gene TRBV25-1 combines with J gene TRBJ2-7, with TRBD1 as a possible D gene (5 bases). The germline V gene encodes CDR1 MGHDK and CDR2 SYGVNS. V lost 1 base and J lost 0, with 13 bases in between. The CDR3 is 16 amino acids. CDR3 nucleotide sequence: TGTGCCAGCAGTGAATTATCCAGGGCCTTCTCCTACGAGCAGTACTTC. Translated: CASSELSRAFSYEQYF.

The chain joins TRBV9 to TRBJ2-3, with a weak D call TRBD2 (5 bases). Germline CDR1 reads SGDLS; CDR2 reads YYNGEE. The ends were cut back, 0 bases at V and 11 bases at J, with 7 bases in the middle. The length of the CDR3 is 11 residues. The CDR3 DNA reads as TGTGCCAGCAGCGTAGCTGGGAGGCAGTATTTT. Protein sequence: CASSVAGRQYF.

The rearrangement joins TRBV14 to TRBJ2-5; no firm D call. This CDR3 region has 14 residues. The germline V gene has CDR1 SGHDN and CDR2 FVKESK. Trimming cost V 1 base and J 5 bases, with 11 bases left between them. The CDR3 protein is CASSQAGLGETQYF. CDR3 sequence (DNA): TGTGCCAGCAGCCAAGCGGGCTTGGGGGAGACCCAGTACTTC.

This clone showed up just once. The chain is built from TRBV7-2 and TRBJ2-1; perhaps TRBD2 as D (6 bases). This CDR3 is built from 13 residues. From germline, CDR1 is SGHTA and CDR2 FQGNSA. Between the trimmed V and J ends, which lost 3 bases and 8 bases, there was a span of 11 bases. The CDR3: CASSLGGVYEQFF. In nucleotides, the CDR3 is TGTGCCAGCAGCTTGGGGGGTGTGTATGAGCAGTTCTTC.

The chain couples TRBV30 to TRBJ1-1, with D perhaps TRBD1 (5 bases). V was pared by 5 bases and J by 10 bases, with 23 bases between. This CDR3 is 14 amino acids long. Germline CDR1 and CDR2: GTSNPN and SVGIG (reference sequence). The CDR3, as DNA: TGTGCCTGGGACCCGCTCGGGACCTATGGAAGAGCTTTCTTT. The encoded protein is CAWDPLGTYGRAFF. Combining the CDR3 with reference TRBV30 and TRBJ1-1 gives the whole variable domain SQTIHQWPATLVQPVGSPLSLECTVEGTSNPNLYWYRQAAGRGLQLLFYSVGIGQISSEVPQNLSASRPQDRQFILSSKKLLLSDSGFYLCAWDPLGTYGRAFFGQGTRLTVV.

The J gene is TRBJ1-3, the V gene TRBV5-4; a possible D gene is TRBD1 (5 bases). Germline loops: CDR1 SGHNT, CDR2 YYREEE (reference sequence). The ends were cut back, 4 bases at V and 2 bases at J, with 10 bases in the middle. The CDR3 runs to 14 residues. DNA for the CDR3: TGTGCCAGCAGCCCCCTGGGGCCTGGAAACACCATATATTTT. This translates into CASSPLGPGNTIYF.

The gene calls are TRBV29-1 and TRBJ2-4, with D unresolved. V lost 5 bases and J lost 3, with 8 bases in between. CDR1 is SQVTM and CDR2 is ANQGSEA in the germline V gene. The CDR3 extends over 12 amino acids. CDR3 amino acids: CSVLTNKNIQYF. As DNA, the CDR3 is TGCAGCGTTCTGACAAACAAAAACATTCAGTACTTC.

This chain links TRBV7-6 with TRBJ2-5, with 8 bases identical to TRBD2. The CDR3 runs 14 residues. Looked up from germline, CDR1 is SGHVS and CDR2 is FNYEAQ. The trim removed 1 base at V and 4 bases at J, leaving 2 bases unmatched. The DNA for the CDR3 is TGTGCCAGCAGCTTAGGGGCGGGAGGAGAGACCCAGTACTTC. Amino acids: CASSLGAGGETQYF.

V and J are TRBV6-6 and TRBJ2-2; tentatively, D is TRBD1 or TRBD2 (5 bases each). The V and J ends lost 5 bases and 1 base respectively, with 11 bases between them. This CDR3 contains 15 residues. The germline CDR1 and CDR2 sequences are MNHNY and SVGAGI (reference sequence). The CDR3 here is CASSPGPLNTGELFF. The CDR3 nucleotides are TGTGCCAGCAGTCCGGGACCCCTGAACACCGGGGAGCTGTTTTTT.

The chain employs TRBV7-9 and TRBJ2-3; D is unclear. CDR3 length: 13 residues. The V end lost 3 bases, the J end lost 2 bases, and 6 bases lay between the germline ends. CDR1 and CDR2 (germline): SEHNR, FQNEAQ (reference sequence). CDR3 DNA sequence: TGTGCCAGCAGCTTTCACTCCACAGATACGCAGTATTTT. Translating it yields CASSFHSTDTQYF.

This chain uses TRBV9 with TRBJ2-1; TRBD2 matches at 12 bases. The germline CDR1 and CDR2 sequences are SGDLS and YYNGEE. The ends lost 3 bases at V and 6 bases at J; junction bases unmatched: 10. CDR3 length: 17 amino acids. CDR3 DNA sequence: TGTGCCAGCAGCGAAGACCCCTCGACTAGCGGGAGCAATGAGCAGTTCTTC. Residues: CASSEDPSTSGSNEQFF.

V and J are TRBV28 and TRBJ2-7, with a weak D call TRBD2 (5 bases). The CDR3 spans 15 residues. CDR1 is MDHEN and CDR2 is SYDVKM in the germline V gene. V lost 2 bases and J lost 1, with 12 bases in between. The CDR3 DNA follows: TGTGCCAGCAGTTTAGGGGAGTATGGTTCCTACGAGCAGTACTTC. This encodes CASSLGEYGSYEQYF.

Remarks on this clone: Other nucleotide sequences in the sample specify the same CDR3. The chain uses TRBV18 and TRBJ2-7; no definite D call. The germline gives CDR1 KGHSH, CDR2 LQKENI. The length of the CDR3 is 13 residues. V was cut by 2 bases and J by 3 bases, with 8 bases left in between. The CDR3 DNA sequence: TGTGCCAGCTCACCAACGGGTTACTACGAGCAGTACTTC. Translated, it gives CASSPTGYYEQYF.

The J gene is TRBJ2-7, the V gene TRBV6-1, with a possible D match to TRBD1 (6 bases). The V end was cut by 8 bases, the J end by 4 bases, with 12 bases between. This CDR3 has 12 amino acids. CDR1 is MNHNS, CDR2 SASEGT, per germline. The CDR3 coding sequence is TGTGCCAGCGAAGTCAGGGGATACGAGCAGTACTTC. Translated, it gives CASEVRGYEQYF.

This clone is a singleton in its sample. A junction boundary mismatches the germline segment, possibly from a read error. The CDR3 DNA reads as TGTGCCAGCAGCTTAGTAGGGGACCGGGACACGATCACCTTC. Encoded protein: CASSLVGDRDTITF. This sequence joins TRBV7-9 and TRBJ2-7; D is possibly TRBD1 (6 bases). The CDR3 runs 14 residues. CDR1 is SEHNR, CDR2 FQNEAQ, per germline (reference sequence). The full variable domain, completed using reference TRBV7-9 and TRBJ2-7, is DTGVSQNPRHKITKRGQNVTFRCDPISEHNRLYWYRQTLGQGPEFLTYFQNEAQLEKSRLLSDRFSAERPKGSFSTLEIQRTEQGDSAMYLCASSLVGDRDTITFGPGTRLTVT.

This CDR3 reads CAINAGGFDTSGANVLTF. The CDR3 coding sequence is TGTGCCATCAATGCCGGGGGGTTTGATACATCCGGGGCCAACGTCCTGACTTTC. The chain has TRBV10-3 and TRBJ2-6; 7 bases match TRBD2. Per the germline V gene, CDR1 is ENHRY and CDR2 is SYGVKD. With V trimmed by 7 bases and J by 4 bases, 16 bases remained unmatched. There are 18 residues in the CDR3.

This sequence joins TRBV5-1 and TRBJ2-2, with 8 bases identical to TRBD1. From germline, CDR1 is SGHRS and CDR2 YFSETQ. V lost 4 bases to trimming and J lost 0 bases; unmatched junction nucleotides: 2. The CDR3 loop spans 15 amino acids. CDR3 residues: CASSQDRANTGELFF. The DNA of the CDR3 is TGCGCCAGCAGCCAGGACAGGGCGAACACCGGGGAGCTGTTTTTT.

The chain employs TRBV2 and TRBJ1-3, with D maybe TRBD1 (5 bases). Germline V gene sequence: CDR1 SNHLY, CDR2 FYNNEI. The CDR3 contains 14 residues. V was pared by 6 bases and J by 3 bases, with 12 bases between. Written as DNA, the CDR3 is TGTGCCAGCAGATCTCCGGGGGATGGAAACACCATATATTTT. Protein: CASRSPGDGNTIYF.

The genes are TRBV7-8 and TRBJ2-7; 10 bases align to TRBD1. The CDR3 consists of 17 residues. V dropped 4 bases and J dropped 3; count of bases not matched to a gene: 12. CDR1 is SGHVS and CDR2 is FQNEAQ in the germline V gene. This CDR3 reads CASSSPLGQGIGYEQYF. In DNA form, the CDR3 reads TGTGCCAGCAGCTCCCCCTTGGGACAGGGGATAGGCTACGAGCAGTACTTC.